The next 5 T cell receptor beta chains were all read from a single sample in a study of cytomegalovirus exposure and HLA in healthy donors. PCR used 60 Vbeta primers and 13 Jbeta primers. Only in-frame clones appear in the TCRdb table, and some are missing; sequencing was by immunoSEQ multiplex PCR. The top ten clones hold 5.5% to 7.5% of a sample with over 150,000 clones, 82% of them seen once. Sequenced input: PBMCs. All receptors come from a woman in her forties or fifties in good health and CMV-seropositive.

V and J are TRBV7-9 and TRBJ2-5; 9 bases line up with TRBD1. This CDR3 is built from 16 residues. V dropped 5 bases and J dropped 1; count of bases not matched to a gene: 8. The germline V gene encodes CDR1 SEHNR and CDR2 FQNEAQ (reference sequence). CDR3 sequence (DNA): TGTGCCAGCAGCCTCGGGCCGGACAGGGGCCAAGAGACCCAGTACTTC. Protein: CASSLGPDRGQETQYF.

The CDR3 DNA reads as TGTGCCGGAGCAGTAGTTGGACAGGGGAAAAATGAGCAGTTCTTC. Amino acid sequence: CAGAVVGQGKNEQFF. This rearrangement joins TRBV6-1 to TRBJ2-1, with 9 positions matching TRBD1. V was clipped by 11 bases and J by 7 bases; unmatched bases: 15. CDR1 is MNHNS and CDR2 is SASEGT in the germline V gene. This CDR3 is built from 15 residues.

This rearrangement joins TRBV29-1 to TRBJ2-3; TRBD1 matches at 9 bases. The CDR3 has 15 amino acids. CDR1 SQVTM and CDR2 ANQGSEA come from the germline V gene. The junction had 11 bases not matched to a gene; V was cut back by 8 bases and J by 2 bases. As DNA, the CDR3 is TGCAGCCTTACTGGCGGACAGGGGTCCACAGATACGCAGTATTTT. Translated, it gives CSLTGGQGSTDTQYF.

Turning to this clone: Compared with germline, one end of the junction differs, possibly owing to a read error. The V and J genes are TRBV29-1 and TRBJ2-6; 7 nucleotides line up with TRBD2. From germline, CDR1 is SQVTM and CDR2 ANQGSEA. The CDR3 has 15 residues. The CDR3 DNA reads TGCAGCGTTGACGGCCCAATGGGGAGGGCCAACGGCCTGACTTTC. Protein product: CSVDGPMGRANGLTF.

The V and J genes are TRBV6-5 and TRBJ2-3; 8 positions match TRBD2. The germline V gene encodes CDR1 MNHEY and CDR2 SVGAGI. V lost 1 base and J lost 4; bases outside the gene matches: 7. There are 16 residues in the CDR3. In nucleotides, the CDR3 is TGTGCCAGCAGTTACTTGCGGGGGGACGGCCCAGATACGCAGTATTTT. It specifies CASSYLRGDGPDTQYF.